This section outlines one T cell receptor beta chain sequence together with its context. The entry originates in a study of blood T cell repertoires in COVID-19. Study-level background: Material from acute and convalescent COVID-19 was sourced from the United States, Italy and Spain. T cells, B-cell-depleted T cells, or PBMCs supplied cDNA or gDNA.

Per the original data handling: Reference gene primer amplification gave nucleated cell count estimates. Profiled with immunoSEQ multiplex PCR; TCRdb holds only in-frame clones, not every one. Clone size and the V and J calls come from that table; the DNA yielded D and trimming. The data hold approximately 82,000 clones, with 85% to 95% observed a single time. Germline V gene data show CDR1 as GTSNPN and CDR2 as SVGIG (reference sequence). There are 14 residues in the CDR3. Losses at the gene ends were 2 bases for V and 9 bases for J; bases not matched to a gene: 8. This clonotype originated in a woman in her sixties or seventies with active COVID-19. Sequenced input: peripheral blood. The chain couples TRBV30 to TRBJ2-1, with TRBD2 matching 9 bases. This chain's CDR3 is CAWSKASGVPEQFF. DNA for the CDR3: TGTGCCTGGAGTAAGGCTAGCGGGGTTCCTGAGCAGTTCTTC.